These T cell receptor beta chains were read from a single sample in a study of blood T cell repertoires in COVID-19. The protocol was immunoSEQ multiplex PCR, while the TCRdb copy is restricted to in-frame clones and leaves out a portion. The table includes approximately 75,000 clones, roughly 70% detected once. Source material: peripheral blood. The receptors were gathered from a human donor with acute or convalescent COVID-19. The donor label of this sample is uncertain. CDR3s include the opening cysteine and the closing phenylalanine or tryptophan. A D gene is named only where the DNA matches it firmly. The size of a clone is reported for some rows only, either as once, few or many, or as a class for expanded clones.

j_gene	abundance	v_gene	d_gene	CDR3aa	CDR3nt
TRBJ1-4	-	TRBV11-2	-	CASSLDGGLLSFFNEKLFF	TGTGCCAGCAGCTTAGATGGGGGGTTACTTTCATTTTTTAATGAAAAACTGTTTTTT
TRBJ1-5	-	TRBV2	TRBD1	CASSAQGQNQPQHF	TGTGCCAGCAGTGCACAGGGACAGAATCAGCCCCAGCATTTT
TRBJ2-3	-	TRBV28	-	CASSYSYLLSGTSTDTQYF	TGTGCCAGCAGTTACAGTTACCTACTTAGCGGTACTAGCACAGATACGCAGTATTTT
TRBJ2-5	-	TRBV15	-	CATSRDGSSRGETQYF	TGTGCCACCAGCAGAGATGGGTCCTCCCGCGGGGAGACCCAGTACTTC
TRBJ2-1	-	TRBV5-1	-	CASSLGSRVSNEQFF	TGCGCCAGCAGCTTGGGGAGCAGGGTGAGCAATGAGCAGTTCTTC
TRBJ1-6	-	TRBV18	-	CASSPSDSHSAPLHF	TGTGCCAGCTCACCATCGGACAGCCATAGCGCACCCCTCCACTTT
TRBJ1-2	few	TRBV24-1	TRBD1	CATSDSDRAGYTF	TGTGCCACCAGTGATTCCGACAGGGCTGGCTACACCTTC
TRBJ1-2	few	TRBV18	-	CASSPPGPAVGYTF	TGTGCCAGCTCCCCCCCCGGGCCAGCGGTTGGCTACACCTTC
TRBJ1-4	-	TRBV9	-	CASSVGHRATNEKLFF	TGTGCCAGCAGCGTAGGGCACAGAGCAACTAATGAAAAACTGTTTTTT
TRBJ2-3	-	TRBV5-8	-	CASSLGAGSTDTQYF	TGTGCCAGCAGCTTGGGGGCAGGTAGCACAGATACGCAGTATTTT
TRBJ1-5	-	TRBV5-1	-	CASSLTEGQPQHF	TGCGCCAGCAGCTTGACCGAGGGACAGCCCCAGCATTTT
TRBJ2-5	-	TRBV13	TRBD2	CASSLRSGAQETQYF	TGTGCCAGCAGCTTAAGAAGCGGGGCCCAAGAGACCCAGTACTTC
TRBJ1-4	-	TRBV10-2	TRBD1	CASRGTATNEKLFF	TGCGCCAGCAGAGGGACAGCAACTAATGAAAAACTGTTTTTT
TRBJ2-7	-	TRBV12-3/TRBV12-4	-	CASSFKRDSEQYF	TGTGCCAGCAGTTTCAAGCGAGACTCCGAGCAGTACTTC
TRBJ1-1	-	TRBV6-6	-	CASSRTEDIEAFF	TGTGCCAGCAGTCGAACAGAGGACATTGAAGCTTTCTTT
TRBJ1-1	-	TRBV23-1	-	CASSREGWAEAFF	TGCGCCAGCAGTCGGGAGGGCTGGGCTGAAGCTTTCTTT
TRBJ1-1	-	TRBV5-1	TRBD1	CASSLGQGDHTEAFF	TGCGCCAGCAGCTTGGGACAGGGGGATCACACTGAAGCTTTCTTT
TRBJ1-6	-	TRBV9	TRBD1	CASSGGRTGYSPLHF	TGTGCCAGCAGCGGGGGAAGGACAGGGTATTCACCCCTCCACTTT
TRBJ2-5	few	TRBV20-1	TRBD1	CSASQGARETQYF	TGCAGTGCTAGTCAGGGGGCTCGGGAGACCCAGTACTTC
TRBJ2-5	-	TRBV5-1	-	CASSLGQGGETQYF	TGCGCCAGCAGCTTAGGGCAGGGTGGAGAGACCCAGTACTTC
TRBJ2-1	-	TRBV7-9	TRBD2	CASSLVVTSGNNEQFF	TGTGCCAGCAGCTTAGTGGTCACTAGCGGGAACAATGAGCAGTTCTTC
TRBJ2-5	-	TRBV19	-	CASRPGRAQGSKETQYF	TGTGCCAGTAGACCCGGTCGCGCTCAGGGTTCCAAAGAGACCCAGTACTTC
TRBJ1-6	-	TRBV27	-	CASSFGQQNSPLHF	TGTGCCAGCAGTTTCGGACAGCAAAATTCACCCCTCCACTTT
TRBJ1-4	-	TRBV7-6	TRBD1	CASRPGQGGDEKLFF	TGTGCCAGCAGACCCGGACAGGGAGGGGATGAAAAACTGTTTTTT
TRBJ2-1	few	TRBV5-1	-	CASSLDFRRSRSYNEQFF	TGCGCCAGCAGCTTGGACTTTCGTAGATCCCGCTCCTACAATGAGCAGTTCTTC
TRBJ2-1	few	TRBV7-2	-	CASSHEDSRYNEQFF	TGTGCCAGCAGCCATGAGGACTCGAGATACAATGAGCAGTTCTTC
TRBJ1-1	few	TRBV7-2	-	CASSLDSMNTEAFF	TGTGCCAGCAGCTTAGATAGTATGAACACTGAAGCTTTCTTT
TRBJ1-2	-	TRBV5-1	-	CASSLGGQGDYGYTF	TGCGCCAGCAGCTTGGGGGGCCAAGGCGACTATGGCTACACCTTC
TRBJ2-7	-	TRBV5-1	-	CASSPGSSYEQYF	TGCGCCAGCAGCCCCGGGAGCTCCTACGAGCAGTACTTC
TRBJ1-6	-	TRBV4-1	-	CASSQDRPQSSYNSPLHF	TGCGCCAGCAGCCAAGACAGGCCCCAGAGCTCCTATAATTCACCCCTCCACTTT
TRBJ1-2	-	TRBV6-5	-	CASSYSVGTGLGYTF	TGTGCCAGCAGTTACTCAGTCGGAACAGGGCTTGGCTACACCTTC